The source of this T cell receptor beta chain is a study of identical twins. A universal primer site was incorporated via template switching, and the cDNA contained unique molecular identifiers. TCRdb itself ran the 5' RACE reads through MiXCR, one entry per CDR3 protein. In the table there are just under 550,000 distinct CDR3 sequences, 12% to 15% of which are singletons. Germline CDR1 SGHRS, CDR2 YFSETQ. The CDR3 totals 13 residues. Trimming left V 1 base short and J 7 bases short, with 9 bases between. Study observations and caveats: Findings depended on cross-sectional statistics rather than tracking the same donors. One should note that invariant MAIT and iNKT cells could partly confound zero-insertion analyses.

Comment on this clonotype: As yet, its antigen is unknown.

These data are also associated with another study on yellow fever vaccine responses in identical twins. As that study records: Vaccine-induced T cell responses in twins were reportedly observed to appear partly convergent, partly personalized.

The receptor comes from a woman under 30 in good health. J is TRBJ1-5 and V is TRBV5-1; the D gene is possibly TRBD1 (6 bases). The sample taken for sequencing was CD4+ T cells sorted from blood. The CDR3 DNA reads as TGCGCCAGCAGCTTGCAGGGGTTGCAGCCCCAGCATTTT. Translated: CASSLQGLQPQHF.